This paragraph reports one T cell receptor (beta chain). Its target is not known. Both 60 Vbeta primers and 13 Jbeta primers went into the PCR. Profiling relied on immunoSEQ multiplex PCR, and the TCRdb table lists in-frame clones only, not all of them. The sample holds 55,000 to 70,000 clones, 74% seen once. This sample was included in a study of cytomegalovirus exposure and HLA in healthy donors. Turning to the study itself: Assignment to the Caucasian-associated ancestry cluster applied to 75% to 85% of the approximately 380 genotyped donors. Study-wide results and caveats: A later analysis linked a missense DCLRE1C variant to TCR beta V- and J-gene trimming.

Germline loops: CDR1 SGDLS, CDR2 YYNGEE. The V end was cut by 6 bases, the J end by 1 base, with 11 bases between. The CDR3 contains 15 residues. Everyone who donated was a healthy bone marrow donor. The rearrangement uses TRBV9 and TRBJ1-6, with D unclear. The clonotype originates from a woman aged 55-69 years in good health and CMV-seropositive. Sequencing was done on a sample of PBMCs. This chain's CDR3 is CASTVGGSYNSPLHF. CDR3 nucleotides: TGTGCCAGCACCGTGGGAGGGTCCTATAATTCACCCCTCCACTTT.